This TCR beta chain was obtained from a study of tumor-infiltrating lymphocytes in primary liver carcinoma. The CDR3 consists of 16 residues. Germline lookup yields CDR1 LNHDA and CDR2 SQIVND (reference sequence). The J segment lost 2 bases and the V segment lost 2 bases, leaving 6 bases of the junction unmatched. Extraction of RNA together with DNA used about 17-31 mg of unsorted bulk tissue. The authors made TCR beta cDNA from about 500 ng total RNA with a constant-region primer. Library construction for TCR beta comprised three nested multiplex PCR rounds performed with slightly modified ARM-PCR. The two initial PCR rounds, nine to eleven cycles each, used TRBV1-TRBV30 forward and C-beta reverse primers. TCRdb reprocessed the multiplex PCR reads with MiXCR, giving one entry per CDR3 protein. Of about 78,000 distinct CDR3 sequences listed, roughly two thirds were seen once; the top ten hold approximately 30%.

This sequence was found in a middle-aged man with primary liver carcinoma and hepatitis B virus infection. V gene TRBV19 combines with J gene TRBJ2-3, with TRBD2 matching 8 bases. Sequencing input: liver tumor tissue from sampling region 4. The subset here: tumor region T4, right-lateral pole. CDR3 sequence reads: CASSIKVAGFTDTQYF. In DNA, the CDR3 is TGTGCCAGTAGTATAAAGGTAGCGGGATTCACAGATACGCAGTATTTT.